This T cell receptor beta chain was identified during a study of PD-1 blockade in classical Hodgkin lymphoma. Study-level points and caveats: Diversity similar to that of newly diagnosed patients was seen at baseline in complete responders. Significantly greater TCR diversity emerged by C4D1 in CD4+ cells but not CD8+ cells.

As regards this clone: Antigen: not known.

The patients all showed relapse after autologous stem cell transplantation, while their brentuximab vedotin exposure varied. V shed 5 bases and J 10 bases; nucleotides not matched to a gene: 16. The germline V gene encodes CDR1 SGHAT and CDR2 FQNNGV. The CDR3 consists of 16 residues. The assay was immunoSEQ multiplex PCR, and TCRdb's table has in-frame clones only and misses some. The repertoire consists of 29,000 or so clones, with around 67% occurring once and the leading ten covering 15%. This chain connects TRBV11-2 to TRBJ2-1, with 8 positions matching TRBD1. Sequences were derived from peripheral blood mononuclear cells (PBMCs), sampled before the second cycle of nivolumab. This receptor was taken from a human donor with classical Hodgkin lymphoma. The CDR3 loop reads CASSHGRTGLRREQFF. The CDR3 DNA is TGTGCCAGCAGCCACGGTCGGACAGGGTTAAGGCGGGAGCAGTTCTTC.